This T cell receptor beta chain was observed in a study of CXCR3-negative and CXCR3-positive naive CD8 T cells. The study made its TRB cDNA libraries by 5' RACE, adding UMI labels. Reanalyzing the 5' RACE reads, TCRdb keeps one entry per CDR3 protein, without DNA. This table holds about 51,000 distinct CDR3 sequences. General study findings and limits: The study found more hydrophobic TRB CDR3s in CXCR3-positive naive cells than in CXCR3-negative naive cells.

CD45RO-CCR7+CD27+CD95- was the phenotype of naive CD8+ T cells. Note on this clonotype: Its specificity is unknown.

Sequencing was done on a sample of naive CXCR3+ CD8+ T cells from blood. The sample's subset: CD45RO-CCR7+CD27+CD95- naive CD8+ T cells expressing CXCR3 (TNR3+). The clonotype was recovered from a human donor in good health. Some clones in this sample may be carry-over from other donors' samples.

CDR3 amino acids: CASSIGLGGKPVAFF. V is TRBV19 and J is TRBJ1-1. The CDR3 runs 15 residues. Germline V CDR1 and CDR2: LNHDA, SQIVND (reference sequence).